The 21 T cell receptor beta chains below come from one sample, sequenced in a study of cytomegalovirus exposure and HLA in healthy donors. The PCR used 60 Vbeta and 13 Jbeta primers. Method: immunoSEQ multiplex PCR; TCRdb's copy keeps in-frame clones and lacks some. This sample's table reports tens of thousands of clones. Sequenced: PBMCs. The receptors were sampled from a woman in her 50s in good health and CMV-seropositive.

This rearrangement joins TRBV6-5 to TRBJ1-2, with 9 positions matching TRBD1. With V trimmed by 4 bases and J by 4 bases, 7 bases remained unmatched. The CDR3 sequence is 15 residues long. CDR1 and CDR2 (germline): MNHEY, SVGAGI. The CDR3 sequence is CASSSGGQGSYGYTF. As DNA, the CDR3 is TGTGCCAGCAGTTCCGGGGGACAGGGTTCCTATGGCTACACCTTC.

This CDR3 is CASSSGLIDTGYTF. The CDR3 DNA follows: TGTGCCAGCAGCTCTGGACTGATCGATACAGGCTACACCTTC. The chain has TRBV7-9 and TRBJ1-2; D unclear. Germline-derived CDR1 and CDR2 are SEHNR and FQNEAQ (reference sequence). The CDR3 runs 14 residues. Trimming shortened V by 4 bases and J by 8 bases, and 17 bases separated the two germline ends. Full variable domain (missing parts from reference TRBV7-9 and TRBJ1-2): DTGVSQNPRHKITKRGQNVTFRCDPISEHNRLYWYRQTLGQGPEFLTYFQNEAQLEKSRLLSDRFSAERPKGSFSTLEIQRTEQGDSAMYLCASSSGLIDTGYTFGSGTRLTVV.

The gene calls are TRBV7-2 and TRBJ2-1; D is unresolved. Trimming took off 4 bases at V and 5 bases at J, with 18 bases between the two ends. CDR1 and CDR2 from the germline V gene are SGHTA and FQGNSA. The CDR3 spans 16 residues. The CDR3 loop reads CASSSQTTQRHNEQFF. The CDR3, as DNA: TGTGCCAGCAGCTCACAGACCACCCAAAGACACAATGAGCAGTTCTTC.

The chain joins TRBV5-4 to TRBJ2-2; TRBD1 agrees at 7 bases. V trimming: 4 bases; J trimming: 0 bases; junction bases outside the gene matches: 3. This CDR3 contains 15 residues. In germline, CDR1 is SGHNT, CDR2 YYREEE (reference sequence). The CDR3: CASSPGQTNTGELFF. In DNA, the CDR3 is TGTGCCAGCAGCCCGGGACAGACGAACACCGGGGAGCTGTTTTTT.

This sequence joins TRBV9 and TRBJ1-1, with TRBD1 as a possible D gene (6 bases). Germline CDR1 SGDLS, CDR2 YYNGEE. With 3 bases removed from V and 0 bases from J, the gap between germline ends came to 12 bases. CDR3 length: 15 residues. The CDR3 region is CASSERTAVNTEAFF. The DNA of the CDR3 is TGTGCCAGCAGCGAGAGGACAGCCGTGAACACTGAAGCTTTCTTT.

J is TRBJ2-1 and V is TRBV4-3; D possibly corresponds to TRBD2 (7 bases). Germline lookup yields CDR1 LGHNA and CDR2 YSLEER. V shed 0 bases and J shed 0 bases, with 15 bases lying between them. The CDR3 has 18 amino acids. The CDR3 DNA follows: TGCGCCAGCAGCCAAGATCTCGGGGGGCTGAGCTCCTACAATGAGCAGTTCTTC. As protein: CASSQDLGGLSSYNEQFF.

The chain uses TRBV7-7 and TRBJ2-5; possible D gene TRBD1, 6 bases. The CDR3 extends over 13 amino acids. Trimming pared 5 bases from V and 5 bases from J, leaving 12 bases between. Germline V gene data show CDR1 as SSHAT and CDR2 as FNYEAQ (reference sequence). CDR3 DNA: TGTGCCAGCAGCCCACAGGGTAGGGAGACCCAGTACTTC. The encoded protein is CASSPQGRETQYF.

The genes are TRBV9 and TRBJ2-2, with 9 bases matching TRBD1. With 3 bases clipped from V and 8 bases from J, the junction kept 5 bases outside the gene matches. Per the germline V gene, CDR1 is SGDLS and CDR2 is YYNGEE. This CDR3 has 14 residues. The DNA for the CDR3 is TGTGCCAGCAGCGAAACAGGGGGCTTTGGGGAGCTGTTTTTT. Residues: CASSETGGFGELFF.

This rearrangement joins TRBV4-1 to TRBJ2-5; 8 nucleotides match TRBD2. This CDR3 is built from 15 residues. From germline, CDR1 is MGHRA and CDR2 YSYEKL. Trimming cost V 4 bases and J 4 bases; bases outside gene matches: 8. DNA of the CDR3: TGCGCCAGCAGCCTCGTACTAGCGGCGATAGAGACCCAGTACTTC. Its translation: CASSLVLAAIETQYF.

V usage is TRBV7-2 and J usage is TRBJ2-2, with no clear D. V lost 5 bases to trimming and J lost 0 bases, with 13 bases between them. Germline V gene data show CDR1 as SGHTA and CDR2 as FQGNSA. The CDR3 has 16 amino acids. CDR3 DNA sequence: TGTGCCAGCAGCCCCCCGGCAGGCACGAACACCGGGGAGCTGTTTTTT. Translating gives CASSPPAGTNTGELFF.

CDR3 in amino acids: CASSESKGSLAATEQYF. Here the CDR3 DNA reads TGTGCCAGCAGTGAAAGTAAGGGGAGTCTAGCGGCGACCGAGCAGTACTTC. This sequence joins TRBV6-1 and TRBJ2-7; TRBD2 matches at 7 bases. The V gene's germline CDR1 is MNHNS and CDR2 SASEGT. Trimming cost V 2 bases and J 6 bases; bases outside gene matches: 16. The CDR3 has 17 amino acids.

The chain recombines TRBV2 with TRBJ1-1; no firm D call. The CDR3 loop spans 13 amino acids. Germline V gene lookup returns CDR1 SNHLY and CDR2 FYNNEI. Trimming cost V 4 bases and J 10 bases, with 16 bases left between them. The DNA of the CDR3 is TGTGCCAGCAGTGGAGGGCTGACTTACCGAGCTTTCTTT. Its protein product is CASSGGLTYRAFF.

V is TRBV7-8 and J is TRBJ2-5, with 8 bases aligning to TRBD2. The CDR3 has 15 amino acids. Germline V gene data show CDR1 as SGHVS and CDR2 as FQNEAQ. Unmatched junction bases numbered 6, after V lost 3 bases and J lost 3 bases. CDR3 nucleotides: TGTGCCAGCAGCTTGAGCGGGGGTGGGGAAGAGACCCAGTACTTC. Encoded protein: CASSLSGGGEETQYF.

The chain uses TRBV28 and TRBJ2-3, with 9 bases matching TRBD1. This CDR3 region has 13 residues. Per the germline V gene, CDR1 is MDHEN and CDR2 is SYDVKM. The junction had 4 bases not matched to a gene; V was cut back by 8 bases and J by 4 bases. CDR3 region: CASWGQGPDTQYF. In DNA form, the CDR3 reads TGTGCCAGCTGGGGACAGGGTCCAGATACGCAGTATTTT.

CDR3: CSAMSVSYEQYF. CDR3 coding DNA: TGCAGCGCTATGAGCGTTTCCTACGAGCAGTACTTC. The chain uses TRBV29-1 and TRBJ2-7; the D is unclear. This CDR3 spans 12 amino acids. Trimming removed 7 bases from V and 1 base from J, with 11 bases in between. Germline CDR1 SQVTM, CDR2 ANQGSEA.

CDR3 DNA sequence: TGTGCCAGCAGCATGAACCCCGGGACTAGCGGCAATGAGCAGTTCTTC. This translates into CASSMNPGTSGNEQFF. The chain is built from TRBV7-9 and TRBJ2-1, with 11 bases aligning to TRBD2. The CDR3 is made up of 16 amino acids. Germline CDR1 and CDR2: SEHNR and FQNEAQ (reference sequence). J was trimmed by 6 bases and V by 5 bases; bases with no gene match: 9.

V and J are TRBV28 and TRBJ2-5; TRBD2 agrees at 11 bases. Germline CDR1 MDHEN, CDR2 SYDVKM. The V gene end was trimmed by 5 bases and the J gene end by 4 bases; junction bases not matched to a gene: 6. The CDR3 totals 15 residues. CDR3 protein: CASSRGLAGGETQYF. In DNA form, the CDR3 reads TGTGCCAGCAGTCGGGGTCTAGCGGGAGGAGAGACCCAGTACTTC.

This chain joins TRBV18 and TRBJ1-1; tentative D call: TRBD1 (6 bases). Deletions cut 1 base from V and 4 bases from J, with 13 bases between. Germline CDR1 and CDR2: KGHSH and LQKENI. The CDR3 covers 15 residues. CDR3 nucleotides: TGTGCCAGCTCACCACTGAGGCAGGGGACCACTGAAGCTTTCTTT. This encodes CASSPLRQGTTEAFF.

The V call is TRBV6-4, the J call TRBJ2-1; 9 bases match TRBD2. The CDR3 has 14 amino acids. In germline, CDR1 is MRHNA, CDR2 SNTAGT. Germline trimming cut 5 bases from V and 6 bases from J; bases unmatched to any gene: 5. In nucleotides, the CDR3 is TGTGCCAGCAGTCTGGGACTAGCCTCCAATGAGCAGTTCTTC. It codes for CASSLGLASNEQFF.

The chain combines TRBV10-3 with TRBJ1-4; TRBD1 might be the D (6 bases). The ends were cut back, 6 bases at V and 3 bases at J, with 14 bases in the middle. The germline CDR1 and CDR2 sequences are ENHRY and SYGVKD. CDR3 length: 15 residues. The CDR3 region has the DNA TGTGCCATCAGACAGGGCGAGTTGGCTAATGAAAAACTGTTTTTT. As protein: CAIRQGELANEKLFF.

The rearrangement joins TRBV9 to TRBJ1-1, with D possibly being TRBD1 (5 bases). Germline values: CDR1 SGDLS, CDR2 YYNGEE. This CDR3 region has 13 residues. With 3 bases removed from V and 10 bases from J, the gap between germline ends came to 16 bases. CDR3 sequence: CASSETPQGVAFF. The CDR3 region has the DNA TGTGCCAGCAGCGAGACACCCCAAGGGGTAGCTTTCTTT.